This TCR beta chain comes out of a study of blood T cell repertoires in COVID-19. Study details: Donors in the United States, Italy and Spain gave samples during acute or convalescent COVID-19. The cDNA or gDNA used as material had been derived from T cells, B-cell-depleted T cells, or PBMCs.

Per the germline V gene, CDR1 is MDHEN and CDR2 is SYDVKM. J was trimmed by 5 bases and V by 5 bases; bases with no gene match: 13. The length of the CDR3 is 16 residues. Original methodology: Estimation of nucleated cell counts was performed using reference gene primer amplification. The table came from immunoSEQ multiplex PCR; TCRdb's copy has only in-frame clones and leaves some out. V, J and clone size derive from that table, while D and trimming were established from the DNA sequence. Counted here are some 290,000 clones, roughly 86% occurring once; the ten biggest clones make up less than 4%. The rearrangement links TRBV28 to TRBJ2-5, with 8 positions matching TRBD1. The source is a man younger than 35 with active or convalescent COVID-19. The sample was peripheral blood. The CDR3 bases are TGTGCCAGCAGTCCGTATCCGGGGACAGGTTTTGAGACCCAGTACTTC. Its protein product is CASSPYPGTGFETQYF.